Sequencing of this T cell receptor (beta chain) was carried out in a study of OX40 agonist ivuxolimab in advanced cancers. General notes on the study: Ivuxolimab, which targeted the costimulatory receptor OX40 (CD134), was an agonistic, fully human IgG2 monoclonal antibody. Intravenous ivuxolimab was administered to patients every 2 weeks at six dose levels: 0.01, 0.1, 0.3, 1.5, 3 and 10 mg/kg. Of the roughly 54 dose-escalation patients, hepatocellular carcinoma was present in some 19, melanoma in approximately 15, renal cell carcinoma in 9 and head and neck cancer in 9. The dose-escalation cohort was 82.7% male with a mean age of approximately 59 years, ranging from roughly 23 to 90. Patients were allowed to have had prior anti-PD-1, anti-PD-L1 or anti-CTLA-4 therapy, and 40% of the dose-escalation patients had been treated with checkpoint inhibitors. Partial responses occurred in three dose-escalation patients, of whom one had hepatocellular carcinoma and two had cutaneous melanoma. Peripheral TCRbeta sequencing was intended to test whether TCR sequence diversity was altered and clonal T-cell expansion was caused by ivuxolimab. The monotherapy dose-escalation portion (N ≈ 57 patients) of the phase I ivuxolimab trial is reported in the paper.

The trial excluded patients who had a history of autoimmune disease or were on systemic immunosuppression. Peripheral blood for TCR sequencing was collected from all dose cohorts at baseline, on cycle 4 day 1, and on cycle 7 day 1. The samples were drawn from a first-in-human, open-label, multicenter phase I dose-escalation trial of ivuxolimab. Adults with locally advanced or metastatic melanoma, renal cell, hepatocellular, or head and neck squamous cell carcinoma were enrolled in the trial. CD4+ and CD8+ T cells were sorted separately from peripheral blood before TCR sequencing. Trimmed from V: 0 bases; trimmed from J: 10 bases; junction bases lacking a gene match: 9. From its cysteine to its phenylalanine, the CDR3 spans 16 amino acids. CDR3 DNA is the only sequence kept; it has 48 bases, read in frame from the first base. CDR1 and CDR2 are read off the germline V gene as KGHSH and LQKENI. Overall study outcomes, separate from this receptor: The antigen specificity of the peripheral T cells that underwent clonal expansion was not determined. Low levels of normalized T-cell clonal expansion were also seen in some patients who did not respond. On average, CD8+ T cells showed more expanded clones than CD4+ T cells after ivuxolimab. Clonal expansion of both CD4+ and CD8+ blood T cells was observed from baseline to week 6 at doses 0.1 to 3.0 mg/kg. Partial responders in the 0.1-3.0 mg/kg groups had among the lowest normalized peripheral clonal expansion, especially among CD8+ T cells.

As to this clone: No cognate antigen has been identified for it. No base-level quality is on record; no much larger clone is a single base apart.

Genomic DNA was isolated from the sorted cells so that the TCRbeta CDR3 region could be sequenced. The immunoSEQ Assay was used to sequence the TCRbeta CDR3 regions. The source is immuneACCESS, and TCRdb retained only in-frame sequences with V and J called. Part of the clones is not carried over; for the studies checked, unresolved V genes explain less than half of this, and the remainder is unexplained. The sample includes 80,000 or so clones, with over 80% observed a single time. The top ten hold approximately 0.32% of the sample. The V and J segments used are TRBV18 and TRBJ2-1, and 10 bases in between align with TRBD1. The clonotype originates from an adult with an advanced solid tumor such as melanoma, head and neck, liver or kidney cancer. The material was CD4+ or CD8+ T cells sorted from blood, obtained in a trial of the OX40 agonist ivuxolimab. The CDR3 region: CASSPPGTGVLGEQFF. The nucleotides read TGTGCCAGCTCACCACCCGGGACAGGGGTACTAGGAGAGCAGTTCTTC.